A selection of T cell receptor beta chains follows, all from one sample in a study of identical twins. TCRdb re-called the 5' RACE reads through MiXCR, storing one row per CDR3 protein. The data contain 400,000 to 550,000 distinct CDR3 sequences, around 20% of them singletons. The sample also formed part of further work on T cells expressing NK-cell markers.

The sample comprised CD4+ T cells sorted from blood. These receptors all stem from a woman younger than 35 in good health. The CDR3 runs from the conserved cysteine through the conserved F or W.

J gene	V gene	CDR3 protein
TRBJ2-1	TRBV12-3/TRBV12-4	CASSLASGAHHNEQFF
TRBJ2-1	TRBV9	CASSVRSGGEQFF
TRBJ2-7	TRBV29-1	CSVLKGLSYEQYF
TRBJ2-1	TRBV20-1	CSARDRGFYNEQFF
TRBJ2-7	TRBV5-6	CASSARYYEQYF
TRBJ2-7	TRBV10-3	CATRGGPSSYEQYF
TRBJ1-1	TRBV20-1	CSAITGGFTEAFF
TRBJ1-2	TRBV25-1	CASSESIGGRYGYTF
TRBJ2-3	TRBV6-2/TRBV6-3	CASSYPGRRADTQYF
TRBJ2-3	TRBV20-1	CSAQGYDTQYF
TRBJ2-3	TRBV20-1	CSASGITDTQYF
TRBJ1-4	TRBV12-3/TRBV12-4	CASSLPAGKLFF
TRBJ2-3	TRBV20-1	CSASGTGGSTDTQYF
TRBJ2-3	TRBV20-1	CSAKNSGSTQYF
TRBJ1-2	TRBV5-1	CASRAGGLGGYTF
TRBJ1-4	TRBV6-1	CASNKGALGEKLFF
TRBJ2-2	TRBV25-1	CASSENGAIGPNTGELFF
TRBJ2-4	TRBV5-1	CASSLRNSKNIQYF
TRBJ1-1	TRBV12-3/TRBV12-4	CASSLNGNTEAFF
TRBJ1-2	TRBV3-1	CASSPLGGDYGYTF
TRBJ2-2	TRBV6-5	CASSYSGNRGGTGELFF
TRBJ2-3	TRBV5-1	CASRKAPGEDTQYF
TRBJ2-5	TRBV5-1	CASSLAPSGGAGETQYF
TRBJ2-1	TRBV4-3	CASSPAARGDEQFF
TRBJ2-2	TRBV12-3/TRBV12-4	CASSWKGTNTGELFF
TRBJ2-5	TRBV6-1	CASSIQDGQETQYF
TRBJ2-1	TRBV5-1	CASSPGQNEQFF
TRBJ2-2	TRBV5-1	CASSLGPANTGELFF
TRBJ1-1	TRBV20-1	CSAKINGISEAFF
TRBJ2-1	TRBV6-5	CASSYSSGRGDNEQFF
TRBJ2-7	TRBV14	CASSRPGRTYEQYF
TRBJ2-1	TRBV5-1	CASSGVMGGSSYNEQFF
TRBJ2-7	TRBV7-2	CASSRPTGGSYEQYF
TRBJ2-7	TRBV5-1	CASRRGADPSYEQYF
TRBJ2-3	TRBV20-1	CSAEGFYGPSTDTQYF
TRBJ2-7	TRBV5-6	CASSVGLQDSYEQYF
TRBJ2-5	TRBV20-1	CSAELGVGETQYF
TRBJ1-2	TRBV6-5	CASSPDIGGYTF